This TCR beta chain originates from a study of a mutant IDH1 vaccine in newly diagnosed glioma. For the study at large: Sex distribution of treated patients was approximately 60% male and roughly 38% female; mean age was about 41 years. Receipt of radiotherapy, temozolomide, or both preceded the study, and most received both.

Study observations and caveats: Changes in top peripheral clonotypes did not appear linked to pseudoprogression. A vaccine-induced immune response developed in roughly 93% of the patients.

The time point is: baseline, week 1 (first vaccination visit). Treatment given: pre-vaccination baseline after standard-of-care therapy. The germline V gene encodes CDR1 GTSNPN and CDR2 SVGIG (reference sequence). V lost 1 base, J lost 6 bases, and 13 bases lay in between. The CDR3 contains 15 residues. About this clone itself: Its antigen remains unknown.

Assay used: immunoSEQ multiplex PCR; TCRdb lists only in-frame clones, some missing. The sample lists around 89,000 clones; 83% were seen once. The clonotype comes from a woman aged 45-59 years with glioma. This specimen was PBMCs, taken from a glioma patient treated with radiotherapy, temozolomide or both. The chain links TRBV30 to TRBJ1-6; no definite D call. CDR3 sequence: CAWSGGKMGNSPLHF. CDR3 nucleotide sequence: TGTGCCTGGAGTGGAGGGAAGATGGGTAATTCACCCCTCCACTTT.